The 10 T cell receptor beta chains presented below share a single source sample, sequenced in a study of Ad26.COV2.S vaccination and SARS-CoV-2 variants. Treatment reported: some 19 received Ad26.COV2.S at low or high dose, single or two shots; roughly 5 received placebo; per-sample allocation not given. Collection of samples fell on day 63 after the first vaccine or placebo injection. Clones were sequenced by immunoSEQ multiplex PCR, and TCRdb holds only the in-frame ones, with some missing. The table has roughly 320,000 clones, just over 85% seen once. The sample consisted of peripheral blood, taken in a trial of Ad26.COV2.S vaccine versus placebo. These TCRs come from a person between 18 and 65 years old who received the Ad26.COV2.S COVID-19 vaccine or a placebo.

The chain carries TRBV4-3 and TRBJ2-3; D may be TRBD2 (7 bases). The CDR3 runs to 17 residues. Germline V gives CDR1 LGHNA, CDR2 YSLEER. V lost 0 bases to trimming and J lost 2 bases, with 15 bases between them. For the CDR3, the DNA is TGCGCCAGCAGCCAAGAAACTGGAGGGGGGGCCACAGATACGCAGTATTTT. Protein: CASSQETGGGATDTQYF.

This chain uses TRBV10-3 with TRBJ2-2; possibly TRBD1 or TRBD2 for D (5 bases each). The CDR3 is made up of 14 amino acids. Germline V gene lookup returns CDR1 ENHRY and CDR2 SYGVKD. The ends were cut back, 4 bases at V and 4 bases at J, with 10 bases in the middle. This chain's CDR3 is CAISGGLGTGELFF. The CDR3 coding sequence is TGTGCCATCAGTGGGGGGTTGGGCACCGGGGAGCTGTTTTTT.

CDR3: CASGLVIKDSTNYSNQPQHF. The CDR3 bases are TGTGCTAGTGGTTTGGTTATTAAGGACAGCACTAATTATAGCAATCAGCCCCAGCATTTT. The chain combines TRBV12-5 with TRBJ1-5; D perhaps matches TRBD1 (6 bases). The germline V gene encodes CDR1 LGHNT and CDR2 FRNRAP. V lost 0 bases and J lost 0, with 21 bases in between. This CDR3 has 20 amino acids.

The chain joins TRBV6-5 to TRBJ1-2, with a weak D call TRBD1 (5 bases). CDR1 MNHEY and CDR2 SVGAGI come from the germline V gene. V gave up 4 bases and J gave up 5 bases, with 14 bases separating them. The CDR3 runs to 14 residues. The CDR3 region has the DNA TGTGCCAGCAGTTTCCGGTCAGGGCGGTATGGCTACACCTTC. Translated: CASSFRSGRYGYTF.

The gene calls are TRBV5-1 and TRBJ2-3; D may be TRBD1 or TRBD2 (5 bases each). Germline loops: CDR1 SGHRS, CDR2 YFSETQ. The V gene lost 4 bases and the J gene lost 3 bases, with 18 bases spanning the gap. The CDR3 length is 16 residues. In nucleotides, the CDR3 is TGCGCCAGCAGCGCCTCTGGCTCGGGGCAAACAGATACGCAGTATTTT. It specifies CASSASGSGQTDTQYF.

The genes are TRBV10-3 and TRBJ2-3; 11 bases map to TRBD2. CDR1 ENHRY and CDR2 SYGVKD come from the germline V gene. Trimming cost V 6 bases and J 6 bases; bases outside gene matches: 2. The CDR3 extends over 13 amino acids. The CDR3 sequence is CAISRTSGDTQYF. CDR3 DNA: TGTGCCATCAGCAGGACTAGCGGGGATACGCAGTATTTT.

This clone was recorded once. The chain carries TRBV4-1 and TRBJ2-6; 7 bases are a match to TRBD1. In germline, CDR1 is MGHRA, CDR2 YSYEKL. The trim removed 8 bases at V and 0 bases at J, leaving 10 bases unmatched. The CDR3 is made up of 17 amino acids. This chain's CDR3 is CASSPGQLFSGANVLTF. Written as DNA, the CDR3 is TGCGCCAGCTCCCCGGGACAGCTATTCTCTGGGGCCAACGTCCTGACTTTC.

The V call is TRBV10-3, the J call TRBJ2-7; either TRBD1 or TRBD2 may fit D (6 bases each). V gave up 3 bases and J gave up 0 bases, with 9 bases separating them. CDR3 size: 14 residues. Per the germline V gene, CDR1 is ENHRY and CDR2 is SYGVKD. CDR3 loop: CAISDSGASYEQYF. The CDR3 coding sequence is TGTGCCATCAGTGATTCGGGGGCCTCCTACGAGCAGTACTTC.

The chain links TRBV5-1 to TRBJ1-2, with D maybe TRBD1 (5 bases). Germline lookup yields CDR1 SGHRS and CDR2 YFSETQ. CDR3 length equals 15 residues. V gave up 0 bases and J gave up 0 bases, with 9 bases separating them. This chain's CDR3 is CASSLAGTSNYGYTF. The CDR3 DNA follows: TGCGCCAGCAGCTTGGCAGGGACCTCTAACTATGGCTACACCTTC.

The chain employs TRBV12-3 or TRBV12-4 and TRBJ1-1; 10 bases align to TRBD1. The CDR3 length is 13 residues. The V and J ends lost 9 bases and 4 bases, in that order; junction bases with no gene match: 5. In DNA, the CDR3 is TGTGCCAGTGACAGGGGGCTTGGCACTGAAGCTTTCTTT. Protein: CASDRGLGTEAFF.